This record looks at one T cell receptor beta chain sequence and its context. What it binds is not known. This specimen belongs to a study of shared clonotypes between healthy human individuals. Healthy and HIV-negative, the adult donors had no recent acute infections or vaccinations. Method: immunoSEQ multiplex PCR; TCRdb's copy keeps in-frame clones and lacks some. The data show over a million clones, around 78% seen once. Study-wide results and limits: Since donors were few, the genetic and exposure-history diversity represented was limited. Naive subsets typically showed greater estimated richness than memory subsets.

Sample: memory CD4+ T cells from PBMCs. Subset reported: CD45RA-negative fraction. This TCR came from a man aged 18-30 years in good health. Some clones in this sample may be carry-over from other donors' samples.

The CDR3: CATSRGERLATNEKLFF. CDR3 in DNA: TGTGCCACCAGCAGAGGGGAAAGGTTGGCAACTAATGAAAAACTGTTTTTT. This chain links TRBV15 with TRBJ1-4, with no clear D. The CDR3 is made up of 17 amino acids. V was pared by 1 base and J by 0 bases, with 12 bases between. Germline-derived CDR1 and CDR2 are LNHNV and YYDKDF (reference sequence).